This TCR beta chain comes out of a study of CD8+ T cells in alopecia areata. As the sequencing template, cDNA was produced by extracting RNA and reverse transcribing it. Clones were sequenced by immunoSEQ multiplex PCR, and TCRdb holds only the in-frame ones, with some missing. The table lists under 250,000 clones, 57% of them singletons. The ends lost 4 bases at V and 5 bases at J; junction bases unmatched: 6. This CDR3 is 14 amino acids long. CDR1 and CDR2 from the germline V gene are SGHNT and YYREEE (reference sequence). Sequences were derived from CD4+ T cells sorted from blood, sampled at week 0. This chain connects TRBV5-4 to TRBJ1-2; 9 bases are shared with TRBD1. This clonotype was sampled from a human donor with alopecia areata. In DNA, the CDR3 is TGTGCCAGCAGCCTCCTTGACAGGGGGTATGGCTACACCTTC. It translates to CASSLLDRGYGYTF.